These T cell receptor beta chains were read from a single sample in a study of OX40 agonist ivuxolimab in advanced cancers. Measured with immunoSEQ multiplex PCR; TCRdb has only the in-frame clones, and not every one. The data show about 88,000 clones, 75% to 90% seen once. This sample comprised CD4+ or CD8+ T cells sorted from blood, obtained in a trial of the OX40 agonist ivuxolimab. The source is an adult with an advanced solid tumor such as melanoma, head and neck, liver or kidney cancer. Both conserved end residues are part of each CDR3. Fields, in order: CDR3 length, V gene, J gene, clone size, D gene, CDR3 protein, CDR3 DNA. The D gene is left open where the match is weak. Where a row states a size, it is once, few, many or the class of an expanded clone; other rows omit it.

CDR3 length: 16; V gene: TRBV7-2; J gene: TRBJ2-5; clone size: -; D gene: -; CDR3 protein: CASSPSNLAGIPTQYF; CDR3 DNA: TGTGCCAGCAGCCCCTCCAATCTGGCCGGAATACCGACCCAGTACTTC
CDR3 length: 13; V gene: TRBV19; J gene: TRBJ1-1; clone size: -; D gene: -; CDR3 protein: CASSIGGSTEAFF; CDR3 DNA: TGTGCCAGTAGTATCGGGGGGAGCACTGAAGCTTTCTTT
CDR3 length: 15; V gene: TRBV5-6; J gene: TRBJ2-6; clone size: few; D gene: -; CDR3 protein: CASSRVGSGANVLTF; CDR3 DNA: TGTGCCAGCAGCAGGGTGGGCTCTGGGGCCAACGTCCTGACTTTC
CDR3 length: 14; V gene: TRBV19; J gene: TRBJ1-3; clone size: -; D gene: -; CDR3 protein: CASSILGSGNTIYF; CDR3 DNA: TGTGCCAGTAGTATTCTTGGCTCTGGAAACACCATATATTTT
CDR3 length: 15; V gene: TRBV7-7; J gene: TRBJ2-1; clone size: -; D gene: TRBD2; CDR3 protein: CASSRLADSYNEQFF; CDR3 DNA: TGTGCTAGCAGCCGACTAGCGGACTCCTACAATGAGCAGTTCTTC
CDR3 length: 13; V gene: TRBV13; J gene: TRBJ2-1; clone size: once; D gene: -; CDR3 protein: CASSASAYNEQFF; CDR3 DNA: TGTGCCAGCAGCGCCTCTGCCTACAATGAGCAGTTCTTC
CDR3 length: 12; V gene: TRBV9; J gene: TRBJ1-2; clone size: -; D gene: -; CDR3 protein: CASSVDGYGYTF; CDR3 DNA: TGTGCCAGCAGCGTAGATGGCTATGGCTACACCTTC
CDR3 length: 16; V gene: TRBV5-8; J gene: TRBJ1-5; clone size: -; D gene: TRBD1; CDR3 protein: CASSSRTGTRGQPQHF; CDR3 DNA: TGTGCCAGCAGCTCCCGGACAGGGACCAGGGGACAGCCCCAGCATTTT
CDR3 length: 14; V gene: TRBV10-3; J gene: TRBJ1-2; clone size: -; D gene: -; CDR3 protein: CAIRTPATNYGYTF; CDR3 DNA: TGTGCCATCAGGACCCCCGCGACAAACTATGGCTACACCTTC
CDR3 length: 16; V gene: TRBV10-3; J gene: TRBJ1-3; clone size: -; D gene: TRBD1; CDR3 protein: CAISPGQSSSGNTIYF; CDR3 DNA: TGTGCCATCAGCCCGGGACAGTCGAGCTCTGGAAACACCATATATTTT
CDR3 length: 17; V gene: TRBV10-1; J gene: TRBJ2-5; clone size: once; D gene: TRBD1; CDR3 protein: CASSESPRTGGLETQYF; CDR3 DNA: TGCGCCAGCAGTGAGTCTCCTCGGACAGGGGGGTTAGAGACCCAGTACTTC
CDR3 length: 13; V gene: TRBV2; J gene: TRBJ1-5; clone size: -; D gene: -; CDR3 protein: CASSGWLNQPQHF; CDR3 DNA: TGTGCCAGCAGTGGATGGTTGAATCAGCCCCAGCATTTT
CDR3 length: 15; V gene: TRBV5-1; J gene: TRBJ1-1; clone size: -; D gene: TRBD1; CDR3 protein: CASSSTGGVYTEAFF; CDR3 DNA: TGCGCCAGCAGCTCGACAGGGGGCGTTTACACTGAAGCTTTCTTT
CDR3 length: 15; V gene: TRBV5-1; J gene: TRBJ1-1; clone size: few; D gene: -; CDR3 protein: CASSSQGGMNTEAFF; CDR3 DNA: TGCGCCAGCAGCTCCCAGGGAGGTATGAACACTGAAGCTTTCTTT
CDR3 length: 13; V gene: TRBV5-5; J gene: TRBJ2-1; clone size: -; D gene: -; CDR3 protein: CASSLVQWAEQFF; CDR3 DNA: TGTGCCAGCAGCTTGGTACAGTGGGCTGAGCAGTTCTTC
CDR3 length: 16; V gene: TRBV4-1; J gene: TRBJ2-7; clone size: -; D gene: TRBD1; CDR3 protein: CASSQNQGAFSYEQYF; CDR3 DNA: TGCGCCAGCAGCCAGAACCAGGGGGCCTTCTCCTACGAGCAGTACTTC